A selection of T cell receptor beta chains follows, all from one sample in a study of blood T cell repertoires in COVID-19. Assay: immunoSEQ multiplex PCR; the TCRdb copy retains only in-frame clones and omits some. The table includes about 130,000 clones, around four fifths detected once. Sequences were obtained from peripheral blood. The receptor source for this set is a man aged 35-49 years with active or convalescent COVID-19. The CDR3 runs from the conserved cysteine through the conserved F or W. A D gene is named only where the DNA matches it firmly. Clone size is stated in some rows and not others, as once, few, many or a class when expanded.

d_gene,v_gene,j_gene,abundance,CDR3nt,CDR3aa
-,TRBV9,TRBJ2-2,once,TGTGCCAGCAGCGTAGGGGGCTGGGGTCTTAACACCGGGGAGCTGTTTTTT,CASSVGGWGLNTGELFF
-,TRBV6-5,TRBJ1-5,-,TGTGCCAGCAGTTACAGGTCTCCAGGGGGCAATCAGCCCCAGCATTTT,CASSYRSPGGNQPQHF
-,TRBV30,TRBJ1-6,-,TGTGCCTGGAGTGCCCAGGGGACCTCACCCCTCCACTTT,CAWSAQGTSPLHF
TRBD1,TRBV7-2,TRBJ2-7,once,TGTGCCAGCAGCGGCCCGAGGGGGCTGGGCGAGCAGTACTTC,CASSGPRGLGEQYF
TRBD1,TRBV3-1/TRBV3-2,TRBJ2-4,-,TGTGCCAGCAGCCGTATGACAGGGGAAGGGGCCAAAAACATTCAGTACTTC,CASSRMTGEGAKNIQYF
TRBD1,TRBV4-2,TRBJ2-7,-,TGTGCCAGCAGCCCCGGGACAGGGAGATACGAGCAGTACTTC,CASSPGTGRYEQYF
-,TRBV7-2,TRBJ1-5,-,TGTGCCAGCAGCTTGGAGAGGCAGCCCCAGCATTTT,CASSLERQPQHF
-,TRBV10-3,TRBJ2-3,-,TGTGCCATCAGTGAGTCCGGGGGACCCGGGGCAGATACGCAGTATTTT,CAISESGGPGADTQYF
TRBD2,TRBV28,TRBJ2-5,once,TGTGCCAGCAGTCCAAGCGGGGGGATCCAAGAGACCCAGTACTTC,CASSPSGGIQETQYF
TRBD2,TRBV7-3,TRBJ2-2,-,TGTGCCAGCAGCCCTCTCATAGCGGGGCCGACCGGGGAGCTGTTTTTT,CASSPLIAGPTGELFF
TRBD2,TRBV11-2,TRBJ2-1,-,TGTGCCAGCAGCTTAGATATCGAGCGGGGGGGCCCCAATGAGCAGTTCTTC,CASSLDIERGGPNEQFF